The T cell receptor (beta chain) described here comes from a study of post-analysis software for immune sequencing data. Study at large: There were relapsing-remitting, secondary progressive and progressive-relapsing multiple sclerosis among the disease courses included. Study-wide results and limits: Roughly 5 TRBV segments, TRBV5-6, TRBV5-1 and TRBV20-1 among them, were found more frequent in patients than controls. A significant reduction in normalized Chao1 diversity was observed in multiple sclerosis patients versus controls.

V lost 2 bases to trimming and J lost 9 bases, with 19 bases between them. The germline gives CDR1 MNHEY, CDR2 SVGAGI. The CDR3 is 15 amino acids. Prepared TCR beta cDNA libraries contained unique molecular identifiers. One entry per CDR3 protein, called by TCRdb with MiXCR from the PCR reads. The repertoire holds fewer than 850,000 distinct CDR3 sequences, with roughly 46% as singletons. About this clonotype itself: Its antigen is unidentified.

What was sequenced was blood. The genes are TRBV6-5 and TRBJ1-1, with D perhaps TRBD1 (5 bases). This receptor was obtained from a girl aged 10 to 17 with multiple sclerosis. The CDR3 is CASSYGSGPTWQAFF. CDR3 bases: TGTGCCAGCAGTTACGGTTCGGGGCCCACGTGGCAAGCTTTCTTT.